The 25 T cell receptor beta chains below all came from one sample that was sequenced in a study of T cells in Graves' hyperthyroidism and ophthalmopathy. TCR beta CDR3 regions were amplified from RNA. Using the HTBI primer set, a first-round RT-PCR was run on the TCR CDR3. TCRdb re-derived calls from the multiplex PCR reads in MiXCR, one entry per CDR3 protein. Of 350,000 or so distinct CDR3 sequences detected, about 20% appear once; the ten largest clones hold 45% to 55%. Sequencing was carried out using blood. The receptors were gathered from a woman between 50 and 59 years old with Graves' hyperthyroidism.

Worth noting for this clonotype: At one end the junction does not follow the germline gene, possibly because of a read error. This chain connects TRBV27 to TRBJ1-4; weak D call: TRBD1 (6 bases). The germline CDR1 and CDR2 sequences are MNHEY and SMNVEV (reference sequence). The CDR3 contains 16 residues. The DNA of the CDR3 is TGTGCCAGCAGTTTATCTGCGCAGGGGAAAGGTGAAAAACTGCTTTTT. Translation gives CASSLSAQGKGEKLLF.

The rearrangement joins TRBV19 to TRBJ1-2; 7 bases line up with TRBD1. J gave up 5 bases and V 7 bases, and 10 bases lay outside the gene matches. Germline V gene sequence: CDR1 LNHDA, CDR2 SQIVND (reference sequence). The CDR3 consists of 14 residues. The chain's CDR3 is CASTNSGQRYGYTF. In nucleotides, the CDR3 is TGTGCCAGTACCAATTCGGGACAGCGGTATGGCTACACCTTC.

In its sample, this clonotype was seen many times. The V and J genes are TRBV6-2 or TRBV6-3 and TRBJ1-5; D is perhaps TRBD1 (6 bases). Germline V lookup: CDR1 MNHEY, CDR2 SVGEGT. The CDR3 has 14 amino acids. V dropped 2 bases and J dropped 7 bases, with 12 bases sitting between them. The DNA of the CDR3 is TGTGCCAGCAGTTACCCACAGGGCGGGCAGCCCCAGCATTTT. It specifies CASSYPQGGQPQHF.

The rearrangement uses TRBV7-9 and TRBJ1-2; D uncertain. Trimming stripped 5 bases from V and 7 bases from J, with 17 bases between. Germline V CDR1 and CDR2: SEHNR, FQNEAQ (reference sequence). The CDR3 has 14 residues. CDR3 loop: CASSHPVATRGYTF. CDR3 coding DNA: TGTGCCAGCAGCCACCCGGTGGCAACGCGTGGCTACACCTTC. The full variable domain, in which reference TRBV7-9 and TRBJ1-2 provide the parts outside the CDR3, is DTGVSQNPRHKITKRGQNVTFRCDPISEHNRLYWYRQTLGQGPEFLTYFQNEAQLEKSRLLSDRFSAERPKGSFSTLEIQRTEQGDSAMYLCASSHPVATRGYTFGSGTRLTVV.

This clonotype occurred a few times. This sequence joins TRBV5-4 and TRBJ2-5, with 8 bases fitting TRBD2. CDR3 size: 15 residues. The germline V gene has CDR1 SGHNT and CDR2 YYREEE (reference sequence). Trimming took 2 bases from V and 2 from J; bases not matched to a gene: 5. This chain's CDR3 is CASSFAGGSQETQYF. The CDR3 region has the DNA TGTGCCAGCAGCTTTGCGGGAGGCAGTCAAGAGACCCAGTACTTC.

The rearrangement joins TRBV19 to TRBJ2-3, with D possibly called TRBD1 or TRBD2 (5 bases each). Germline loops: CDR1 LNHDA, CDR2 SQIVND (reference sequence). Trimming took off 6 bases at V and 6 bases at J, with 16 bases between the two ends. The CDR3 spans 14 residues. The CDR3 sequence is CASRAQGDGDTQYF. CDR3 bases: TGTGCCAGTAGAGCCCAGGGAGACGGGGATACGCAGTATTTT.

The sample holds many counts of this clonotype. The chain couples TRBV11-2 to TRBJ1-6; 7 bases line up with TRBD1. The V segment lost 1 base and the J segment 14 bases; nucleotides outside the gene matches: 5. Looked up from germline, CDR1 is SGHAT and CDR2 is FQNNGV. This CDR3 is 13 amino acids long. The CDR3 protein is CASSLAQGDALHF. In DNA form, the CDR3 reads TGTGCCAGCAGCTTAGCCCAGGGGGACGCCCTCCACTTT.

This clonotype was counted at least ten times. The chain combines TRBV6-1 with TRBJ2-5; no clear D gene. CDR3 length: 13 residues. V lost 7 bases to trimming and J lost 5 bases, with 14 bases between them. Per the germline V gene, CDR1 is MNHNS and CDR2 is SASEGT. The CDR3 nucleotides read TGTGCCAGCATCCCCCCCGGACGGGAGACCCAGTACTTC. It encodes CASIPPGRETQYF.

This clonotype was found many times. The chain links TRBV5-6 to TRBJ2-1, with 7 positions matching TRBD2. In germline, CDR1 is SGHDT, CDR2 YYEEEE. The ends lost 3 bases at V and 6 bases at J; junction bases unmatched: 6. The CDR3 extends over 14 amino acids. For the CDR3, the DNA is TGTGCCAGCAGCTATAGACGGGGGGTCAATGAGCAGTTCTTC. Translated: CASSYRRGVNEQFF.

CDR3 bases: TGTGCCAGCTCACCTCCCAGTTCTAGCACAGATACGCAGTATTTT. Translating it yields CASSPPSSSTDTQYF. The rearrangement joins TRBV18 to TRBJ2-3, with no clear D. This CDR3 contains 15 residues. Trimming removed 3 bases at V and 0 bases at J, with 10 bases between. Germline assignment: CDR1 KGHSH and CDR2 LQKENI.

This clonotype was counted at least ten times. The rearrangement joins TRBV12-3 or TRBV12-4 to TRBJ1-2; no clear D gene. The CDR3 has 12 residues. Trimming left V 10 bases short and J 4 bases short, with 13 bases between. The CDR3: CATKKSSYGYTF. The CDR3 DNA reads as TGTGCCACCAAAAAGTCGAGCTATGGCTACACCTTC.

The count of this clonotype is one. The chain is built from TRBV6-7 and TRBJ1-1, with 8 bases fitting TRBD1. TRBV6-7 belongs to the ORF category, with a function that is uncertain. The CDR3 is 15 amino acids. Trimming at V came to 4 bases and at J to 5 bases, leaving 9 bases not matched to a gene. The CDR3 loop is CASSFLTGGRTEAFF. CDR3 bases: TGTGCCAGCAGTTTCCTTACAGGGGGAAGGACTGAAGCTTTCTTT.

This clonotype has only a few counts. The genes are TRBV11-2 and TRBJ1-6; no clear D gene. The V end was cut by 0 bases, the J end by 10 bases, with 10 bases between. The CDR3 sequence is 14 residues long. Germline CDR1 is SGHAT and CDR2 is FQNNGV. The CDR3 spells CASSLETLGSPLHF. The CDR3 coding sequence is TGTGCCAGCAGCTTAGAAACACTAGGCTCACCCCTCCACTTT.

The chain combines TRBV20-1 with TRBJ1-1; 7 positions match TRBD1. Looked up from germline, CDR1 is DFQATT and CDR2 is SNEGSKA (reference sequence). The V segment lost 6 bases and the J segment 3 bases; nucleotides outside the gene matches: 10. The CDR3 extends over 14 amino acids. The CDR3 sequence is CSAIDYTGDTEAFF. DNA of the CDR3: TGCAGTGCGATAGATTATACAGGGGACACTGAAGCTTTCTTT.

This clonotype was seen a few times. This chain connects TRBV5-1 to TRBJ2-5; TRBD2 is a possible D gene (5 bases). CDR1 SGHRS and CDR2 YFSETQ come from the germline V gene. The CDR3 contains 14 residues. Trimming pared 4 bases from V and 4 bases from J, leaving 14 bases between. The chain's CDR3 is CASSPEDVAETQYF. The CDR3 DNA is TGCGCCAGCAGCCCGGAGGACGTAGCAGAGACCCAGTACTTC.

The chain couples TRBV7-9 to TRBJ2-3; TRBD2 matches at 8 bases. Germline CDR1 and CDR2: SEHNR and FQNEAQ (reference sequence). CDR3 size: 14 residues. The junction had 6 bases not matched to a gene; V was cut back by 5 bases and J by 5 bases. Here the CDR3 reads CASSPDSGKDTQYF. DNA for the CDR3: TGTGCCAGCAGCCCTGATAGCGGGAAAGATACGCAGTATTTT. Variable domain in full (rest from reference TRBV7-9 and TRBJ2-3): DTGVSQNPRHKITKRGQNVTFRCDPISEHNRLYWYRQTLGQGPEFLTYFQNEAQLEKSRLLSDRFSAERPKGSFSTLEIQRTEQGDSAMYLCASSPDSGKDTQYFGPGTRLTVL.

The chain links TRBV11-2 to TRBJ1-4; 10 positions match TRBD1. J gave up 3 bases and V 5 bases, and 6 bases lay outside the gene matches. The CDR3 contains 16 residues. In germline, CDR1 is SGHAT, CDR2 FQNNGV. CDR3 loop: CASSAGQGTANEKLFF. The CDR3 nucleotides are TGTGCCAGCAGCGCGGGACAGGGGACCGCTAATGAAAAACTGTTTTTT.

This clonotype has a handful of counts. The DNA for the CDR3 is TGTGCCAGCCAAACCGGGGGGACTAGCGGCGTCGAGCAGTACGTC. It yields the protein CASQTGGTSGVEQYV. The chain links TRBV27 to TRBJ2-7; 11 nucleotides align to TRBD2. This CDR3 has 15 amino acids. The germline V gene encodes CDR1 MNHEY and CDR2 SMNVEV (reference sequence). The V gene end was trimmed by 8 bases and the J gene end by 6 bases; junction bases not matched to a gene: 12.

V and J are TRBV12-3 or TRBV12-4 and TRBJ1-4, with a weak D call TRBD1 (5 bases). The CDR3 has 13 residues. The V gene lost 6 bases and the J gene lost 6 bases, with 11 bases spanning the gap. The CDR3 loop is CASSPDSDEKLFF. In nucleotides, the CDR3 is TGTGCCAGCAGCCCTGACAGCGATGAAAAACTGTTTTTT.

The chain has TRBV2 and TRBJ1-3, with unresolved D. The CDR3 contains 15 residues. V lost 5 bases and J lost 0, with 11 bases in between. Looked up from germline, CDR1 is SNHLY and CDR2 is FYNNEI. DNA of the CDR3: TGTGCCAGCAGTCTCGACACCATCTCTGGAAACACCATATATTTT. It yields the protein CASSLDTISGNTIYF.

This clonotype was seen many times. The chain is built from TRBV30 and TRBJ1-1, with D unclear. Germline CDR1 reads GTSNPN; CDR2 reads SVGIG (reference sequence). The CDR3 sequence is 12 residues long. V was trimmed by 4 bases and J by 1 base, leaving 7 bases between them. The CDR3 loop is CAWKRENTEAFF. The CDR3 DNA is TGTGCCTGGAAACGAGAGAACACTGAAGCTTTCTTT. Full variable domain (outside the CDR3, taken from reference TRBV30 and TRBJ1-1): SQTIHQWPATLVQPVGSPLSLECTVEGTSNPNLYWYRQAAGRGLQLLFYSVGIGQISSEVPQNLSASRPQDRQFILSSKKLLLSDSGFYLCAWKRENTEAFFGQGTRLTVV.

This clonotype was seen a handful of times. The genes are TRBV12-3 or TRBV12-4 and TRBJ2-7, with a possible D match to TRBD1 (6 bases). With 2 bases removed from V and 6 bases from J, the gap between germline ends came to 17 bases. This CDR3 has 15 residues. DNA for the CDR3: TGTGCCAGCAGTTTATCAGGGACAAGCTGGGGCGAGCAGTACTTC. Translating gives CASSLSGTSWGEQYF.

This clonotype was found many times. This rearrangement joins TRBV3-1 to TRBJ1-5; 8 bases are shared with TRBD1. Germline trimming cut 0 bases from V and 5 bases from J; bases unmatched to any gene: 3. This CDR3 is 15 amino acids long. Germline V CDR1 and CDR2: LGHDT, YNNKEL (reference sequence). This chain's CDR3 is CASSQDTTGDQPQHF. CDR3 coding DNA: TGTGCCAGCAGCCAAGATACGACAGGGGATCAGCCCCAGCATTTT.

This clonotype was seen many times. The CDR3 loop is CSAGQWRGSTDTQYF. The DNA for the CDR3 is TGCAGTGCAGGCCAGTGGCGGGGGAGCACAGATACGCAGTATTTT. The V gene is TRBV20-1, the J gene TRBJ2-3, with 7 bases aligning to TRBD2. CDR1 DFQATT and CDR2 SNEGSKA come from the germline V gene (reference sequence). This CDR3 contains 15 residues. J was trimmed by 0 bases and V by 6 bases; bases with no gene match: 9.

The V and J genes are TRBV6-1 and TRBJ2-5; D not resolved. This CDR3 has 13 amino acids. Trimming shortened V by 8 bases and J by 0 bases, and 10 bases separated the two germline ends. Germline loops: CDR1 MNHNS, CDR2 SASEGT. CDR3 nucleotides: TGTGCCAGCTTCACAGAGTACCAAGAGACCCAGTACTTC. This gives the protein CASFTEYQETQYF.